This T cell receptor (beta chain) is from a study of cytomegalovirus exposure and HLA in healthy donors. Study context: Around 180 million T cells yielded approximately 100 million unique TCR beta sequences, as an earlier analysis found.

Of note for this clone: Its antigen remains unknown.

It was with 60 Vbeta and 13 Jbeta primers that the PCR ran. Sequencing used immunoSEQ multiplex PCR; TCRdb keeps in-frame clones, though not all of them. This sample has about 120,000 clones; 74% occur once, and the top ten carry approximately 4.4%. Study-wide points: It was reported in a later analysis that an Asian-associated ancestry cluster showed fewer N-insertions than the 666-donor mean. As immune exposure information, only CMV serostatus was available. Earlier analysis found most TCR beta V segments productive about 90% or about 30% of the time.

Trimming shortened V by 1 base and J by 4 bases, and 13 bases separated the two germline ends. This CDR3 comprises 15 residues. CDR1 and CDR2 from the germline V gene are SGHVS and FQNEAQ. This rearrangement joins TRBV7-8 to TRBJ1-2; D may be TRBD1 (5 bases). What was sequenced was PBMCs. The origin of this receptor is a young man in good health and CMV-seropositive. CDR3 sequence reads: CASSLGREESYGYTF. The CDR3 region has the DNA TGTGCCAGCAGCTTAGGCAGGGAGGAATCCTATGGCTACACCTTC. Based on the CDR3 plus reference TRBV7-8 and TRBJ1-2, the full variable domain is GAGVSQSPRYKVAKRGQDVALRCDPISGHVSLFWYQQALGQGPEFLTYFQNEAQLDKSGLPSDRFFAERPEGSVSTLKIQRTQQEDSAVYLCASSLGREESYGYTFGSGTRLTVV.